The 28 T cell receptor beta chains below come from one sample, sequenced in a study of molecular identifiers for immune sequencing clone quantification. TCRdb passed the PCR reads through MiXCR, listing each CDR3 protein once. The sample includes hundreds of thousands of distinct CDR3 sequences, 25% of them seen just once. The sample taken for sequencing was naive CD8+ T cells from blood, with Jurkat cell RNA spiked in. This sample's subset: FACS-sorted CD8+CD4-CCR7+CD45RA+ naive T cells. These receptors came from a human donor in good health. Some libraries in this study had Jurkat cell RNA spiked in.

With regard to this clonotype: This could be a read error, since a much larger clone is one nucleotide away. The chain recombines TRBV9 with TRBJ2-6; 10 positions match TRBD1. In germline, CDR1 is SGDLS, CDR2 YYNGEE. The CDR3 has 18 residues. CDR3 region: CASSVSGDRGTGANVPTF. The CDR3 nucleotides are TGTGCCAGCAGCGTATCAGGGGACAGGGGAACTGGGGCCAACGTCCCGACTTTC.

The V gene is TRBV28, the J gene TRBJ2-1; 8 nucleotides align to TRBD2. The CDR3 extends over 17 amino acids. Losses at the gene ends were 6 bases for V and 6 bases for J; bases not matched to a gene: 16. Looked up from germline, CDR1 is MDHEN and CDR2 is SYDVKM. The DNA for the CDR3 is TGTGCCAGCAGATACGAAAGAAGCGGGAGACTATGCAATGAGCAGTTCTTC. This codes for CASRYERSGRLCNEQFF.

This clonotype was recorded a few times. V gene TRBV4-1 combines with J gene TRBJ2-7, with D maybe TRBD1 (5 bases). Germline CDR1 and CDR2: MGHRA and YSYEKL. Deletions cut 4 bases from V and 4 bases from J, with 11 bases between. This CDR3 contains 13 residues. For the CDR3, the DNA is TGCGCCAGCAGCCCGGACACAAGATACGAGCAGTACTTC. Translation gives CASSPDTRYEQYF.

This clonotype has more than one count but fewer than ten. The chain uses TRBV4-1 and TRBJ1-6; D not resolved. The germline V and J ends were trimmed by 3 bases and 0 bases, with 15 bases remaining between them. The CDR3 extends over 18 amino acids. Germline CDR1 is MGHRA and CDR2 is YSYEKL. The CDR3 nucleotides are TGCGCCAGCAGCCATGCCCTAGGGCACTCCTCCTATAATTCACCCCTCCACTTT. Translation gives CASSHALGHSSYNSPLHF.

This clonotype has ten or more counts. This chain uses TRBV28 with TRBJ1-4, with D maybe TRBD1 (6 bases). CDR1 is MDHEN, CDR2 SYDVKM, per germline. Deletions cut 6 bases from V and 8 bases from J, with 19 bases between. CDR3 length equals 15 residues. The CDR3 DNA follows: TGTGCCAGCAGCTCACGACAGGTGGTTTTAGAAAAACTGTTTTTT. Translation gives CASSSRQVVLEKLFF.

This sequence joins TRBV4-1 and TRBJ2-7; 11 bases agree with TRBD1. The CDR3 covers 15 residues. Losses at the gene ends were 3 bases for V and 3 bases for J; bases not matched to a gene: 4. The germline V gene encodes CDR1 MGHRA and CDR2 YSYEKL. The CDR3 loop is CASSQRTGGIYEQYF. DNA for the CDR3: TGCGCCAGCAGCCAGCGGACAGGGGGCATCTACGAGCAGTACTTC.

This clonotype appeared a few times. This chain connects TRBV20-1 to TRBJ1-6, with a possible D match to TRBD1 (5 bases). The CDR3 runs to 18 residues. V was shortened by 6 bases and J by 0 bases, with 21 bases between the two germline ends. The germline CDR1 and CDR2 sequences are DFQATT and SNEGSKA (reference sequence). The CDR3 region is CSARWDSHVGSYNSPLHF. Written as DNA, the CDR3 is TGCAGTGCCCGATGGGACTCCCACGTCGGCTCCTATAATTCACCCCTCCACTTT.

In this sample, this clonotype turned up many times. The V and J genes are TRBV7-2 and TRBJ1-1; the D is unclear. The CDR3 runs 14 residues. The V gene lost 4 bases and the J gene lost 1 base, with 10 bases spanning the gap. Germline V gene lookup returns CDR1 SGHTA and CDR2 FQGNSA. CDR3 DNA sequence: TGTGCCAGCAGCTGGCTTTTTCGGAACACTGAAGCTTTCTTT. Its protein product is CASSWLFRNTEAFF. Looking up the rest from reference TRBV7-2 and TRBJ1-1 gives the full variable domain: GAGVSQSPSNKVTEKGKDVELRCDPISGHTALYWYRQSLGQGLEFLIYFQGNSAPDKSGLPSDRFSAERTGGSVSTLTIQRTQQEDSAVYLCASSWLFRNTEAFFGQGTRLTVV.

On this clonotype: A much bigger clone sits one base away, suggesting this may be a read error. The rearrangement uses TRBV6-6 and TRBJ1-4, with D perhaps matching TRBD1 (6 bases). This CDR3 contains 15 residues. Germline assignment: CDR1 MNHNY and CDR2 SVGAGI (reference sequence). This CDR3 reads CASSMDSRTNEELFF. CDR3 DNA sequence: TGTGCCAGCAGTATGGACAGTCGAACTAATGAAGAACTGTTTTTT.

The chain links TRBV11-2 to TRBJ2-5; tentatively, D is TRBD1 (6 bases). This CDR3 contains 15 residues. Per germline, CDR1 SGHAT and CDR2 FQNNGV. Trimming pared 1 base from V and 0 bases from J, leaving 9 bases between. CDR3 sequence (DNA): TGTGCCAGCAGCTTAGTAGGGGGAAACCAAGAGACCCAGTACTTC. Its translation: CASSLVGGNQETQYF.

Comment on this clonotype: This may come from a read error, since a much larger clone is one base off. The DNA of the CDR3 is TGTGCCAGCAGCGTAGCTTTGCGGGGAGCGAACAACGGGGAGCTGTTTTTT. Translated: CASSVALRGANNGELFF. The rearrangement links TRBV9 to TRBJ2-2, with D perhaps matching TRBD2 (6 bases). The CDR3 sequence is 17 residues long. Looked up from germline, CDR1 is SGDLS and CDR2 is YYNGEE.

As to this clonotype: Being one base from a much bigger clone, this may be a read error. The J gene is TRBJ2-7, the V gene TRBV5-6; tentative D call: TRBD1 (6 bases). The CDR3 covers 16 residues. Per the germline V gene, CDR1 is SGHDT and CDR2 is YYEEEE. The CDR3: CASSLWSSLGAYERYF. The CDR3 DNA reads as TGTGCCAGCAGCTTGTGGTCGAGCCTGGGGGCCTACGAGCGGTACTTC.

This clonotype was observed many times. This chain uses TRBV6-5 with TRBJ2-5, with a possible D match to TRBD1 (6 bases). There are 13 residues in the CDR3. Germline V gene data show CDR1 as MNHEY and CDR2 as SVGAGI. V was trimmed by 6 bases and J by 2 bases, leaving 10 bases between them. The CDR3 spells CASSWGHQETQYF. The CDR3 DNA sequence: TGTGCCAGCAGCTGGGGACATCAAGAGACCCAGTACTTC.

This clonotype has ten or more counts. The CDR3 sequence is CASSDSGDYEQYF. The CDR3 nucleotides read TGTGCCAGCAGTGACTCGGGGGACTACGAGCAGTACTTC. The chain couples TRBV2 to TRBJ2-7; D might be TRBD2 (6 bases). Trimming left V 3 bases short and J 3 bases short, with 9 bases between. This CDR3 is built from 13 residues. Germline-derived CDR1 and CDR2 are SNHLY and FYNNEI.

This clonotype has only a few counts. The chain couples TRBV9 to TRBJ2-3; perhaps TRBD1 as D (6 bases). Germline values: CDR1 SGDLS, CDR2 YYNGEE. Trimming took off 3 bases at V and 3 bases at J, with 14 bases between the two ends. The CDR3 is 15 amino acids. The CDR3 DNA reads as TGTGCCAGCAGCGCGGGACACACGATAACAGATACGCAGTATTTT. Its protein is CASSAGHTITDTQYF.

In this sample, this clonotype turned up many times. The chain has TRBV19 and TRBJ1-3; 7 bases match TRBD1. CDR3 length: 18 residues. V trimming: 6 bases; J trimming: 0 bases; junction bases outside the gene matches: 14. Germline CDR1 and CDR2: LNHDA and SQIVND (reference sequence). As DNA, the CDR3 is TGTGCCAGTAGCTTCGACAGGGACAGCAAGGACTCTGGAAACACCATATATTTT. It codes for CASSFDRDSKDSGNTIYF.

The gene calls are TRBV27 and TRBJ1-6; 10 nucleotides line up with TRBD1. The CDR3 is 15 residues long. V trimming: 6 bases; J trimming: 8 bases; junction bases outside the gene matches: 7. Germline CDR1 MNHEY, CDR2 SMNVEV (reference sequence). The CDR3 coding sequence is TGTGCCAGCAGACTAACCGGGACAGGGGATTCACCCCTCCACTTT. Its translation is CASRLTGTGDSPLHF.

The gene calls are TRBV19 and TRBJ2-1; maybe TRBD2 (5 bases). Between the trimmed V and J ends, which lost 1 base and 0 bases, there was a span of 16 bases. The length of the CDR3 is 18 residues. Germline CDR1 and CDR2: LNHDA and SQIVND (reference sequence). The chain's CDR3 is CASSIGTSGGPSYNEQFF. DNA of the CDR3: TGTGCCAGTAGTATAGGAACGTCCGGCGGGCCCTCCTACAATGAGCAGTTCTTC.

This clonotype was counted a few times. The genes are TRBV30 and TRBJ2-1, with 12 bases aligning to TRBD2. In germline, CDR1 is GTSNPN, CDR2 SVGIG (reference sequence). The ends lost 0 bases at V and 8 bases at J; junction bases unmatched: 5. CDR3 size: 15 residues. Written as DNA, the CDR3 is TGTGCCTGGAGTGTTTCTAGCGGGGGGGTCGATGAGCAGTTCTTC. Its protein is CAWSVSSGGVDEQFF. Combining the CDR3 with reference TRBV30 and TRBJ2-1 gives the whole variable domain SQTIHQWPATLVQPVGSPLSLECTVEGTSNPNLYWYRQAAGRGLQLLFYSVGIGQISSEVPQNLSASRPQDRQFILSSKKLLLSDSGFYLCAWSVSSGGVDEQFFGPGTRLTVL.

The chain combines TRBV19 with TRBJ2-3; 11 bases agree with TRBD2. V gave up 3 bases and J gave up 2 bases; unmatched junction bases: 13. From germline, CDR1 is LNHDA and CDR2 SQIVND (reference sequence). This CDR3 has 19 amino acids. CDR3 sequence reads: CASSMTRASGLAVTDTQYF. In DNA, the CDR3 is TGTGCCAGTAGTATGACGAGGGCCTCGGGACTAGCGGTCACAGATACGCAGTATTTT.

On this clonotype: An end of the junction differs from the germline gene, which may be a read error. The V gene is TRBV29-1, the J gene TRBJ2-1, with 7 bases identical to TRBD2. Germline V gene lookup returns CDR1 SQVTM and CDR2 ANQGSEA. The CDR3 consists of 12 residues. The CDR3 DNA reads TGCAGCGTTGATGAGGGAGGGGTCGAGCAGTTTTTC. Amino acid sequence: CSVDEGGVEQFF.

This clonotype was seen ten or more times. This chain connects TRBV14 to TRBJ1-4; TRBD1 agrees at 7 bases. Per the germline V gene, CDR1 is SGHDN and CDR2 is FVKESK. This CDR3 has 15 residues. V gave up 5 bases and J gave up 4 bases; unmatched junction bases: 7. The CDR3 DNA is TGTGCCAGCAGCGGCACGACAGGGAGTAATGAAAAACTGTTTTTT. Protein product: CASSGTTGSNEKLFF. The whole variable domain, filled in from reference TRBV14 and TRBJ1-4, reads EAGVTQFPSHSVIEKGQTVTLRCDPISGHDNLYWYRRVMGKEIKFLLHFVKESKQDESGMPNNRFLAERTGGTYSTLKVQPAELEDSGVYFCASSGTTGSNEKLFFGSGTQLSVL.

This clonotype has just a few counts. At one of its ends the junction is not consistent with the germline gene, which may arise from a read error. V and J are TRBV2 and TRBJ2-2, with a tentative D call TRBD2 (5 bases). Per the germline V gene, CDR1 is SNHLY and CDR2 is FYNNEI. This CDR3 comprises 13 residues. The CDR3 nucleotides read TGTGCCAGCAGTTCCAGGTTCACCGGGGAGCAGTTTTTT. This encodes CASSSRFTGEQFF. The full variable domain, completed using reference TRBV2 and TRBJ2-2, is EPEVTQTPSHQVTQMGQEVILRCVPISNHLYFYWYRQILGQKVEFLVSFYNNEISEKSEIFDDQFSVERPDGSNFTLKIRSTKLEDSAMYFCASSSRFTGEQFFGEGSRLTVL.

Note on this clonotype: The junction does not match germline at one end; this may be a read error. The V call is TRBV4-3, the J call TRBJ2-7, with 10 bases lining up with TRBD2. This CDR3 is 16 amino acids long. Germline V gives CDR1 LGHNA, CDR2 YSLEER. In nucleotides, the CDR3 is TGCGCCAGCAGCCAAGATTTAGCGGGAGGTGGATACGCGCAGTACTTC. Amino acids: CASSQDLAGGGYAQYF.

The chain recombines TRBV7-2 with TRBJ2-1; D perhaps matches TRBD2 (7 bases). CDR1 is SGHTA and CDR2 is FQGNSA in the germline V gene. Trimming stripped 5 bases from V and 12 bases from J, with 23 bases between. This CDR3 is built from 15 residues. The CDR3 loop reads CASSRDRGACSGQFF. In DNA form, the CDR3 reads TGTGCCAGCAGCCGTGACCGGGGGGCGTGCAGTGGGCAGTTCTTC.

This clonotype was observed a few times. The genes are TRBV4-3 and TRBJ2-5; 8 bases are shared with TRBD2. This CDR3 is 17 amino acids long. Per the germline V gene, CDR1 is LGHNA and CDR2 is YSLEER. Losses at the gene ends were 4 bases for V and 2 bases for J; bases not matched to a gene: 12. CDR3 sequence reads: CASSPYGGSGNQETQYF. CDR3 in DNA: TGCGCCAGCAGCCCCTATGGTGGTAGCGGGAATCAAGAGACCCAGTACTTC.

A note on this clonotype: This may be a read error, as it is one base from a much larger clone. The chain is built from TRBV7-9 and TRBJ2-2; D not certain. The CDR3 is 12 amino acids. Germline V gene data show CDR1 as SEHNR and CDR2 as FQNEAQ (reference sequence). CDR3 coding DNA: TGTACCCCCAAAGATGAAACCGGGGAGCTGTTTTTT. The encoded protein is CTPKDETGELFF.

The rearrangement joins TRBV7-8 to TRBJ2-1; 7 nucleotides line up with TRBD2. The germline V gene encodes CDR1 SGHVS and CDR2 FQNEAQ. Trimming cost V 7 bases and J 3 bases; bases outside gene matches: 9. This CDR3 has 15 residues. As DNA, the CDR3 is TGTGCCAGCACCCTTAGCGGGCGGCTCTACAATGAGCAGTTCTTC. Its translation is CASTLSGRLYNEQFF.